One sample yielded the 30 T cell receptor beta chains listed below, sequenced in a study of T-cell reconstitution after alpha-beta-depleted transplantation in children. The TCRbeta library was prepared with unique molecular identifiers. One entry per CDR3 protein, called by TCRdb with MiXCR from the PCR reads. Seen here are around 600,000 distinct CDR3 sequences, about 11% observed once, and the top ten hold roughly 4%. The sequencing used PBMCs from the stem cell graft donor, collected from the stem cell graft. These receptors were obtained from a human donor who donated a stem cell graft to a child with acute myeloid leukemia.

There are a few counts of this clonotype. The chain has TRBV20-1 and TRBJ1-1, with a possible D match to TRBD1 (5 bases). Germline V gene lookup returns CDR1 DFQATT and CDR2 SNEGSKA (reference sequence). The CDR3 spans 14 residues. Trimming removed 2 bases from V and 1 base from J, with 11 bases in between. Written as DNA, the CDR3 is TGCAGTGCTAGATCAAGGACAACGAACACTGAAGCTTTCTTT. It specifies CSARSRTTNTEAFF.

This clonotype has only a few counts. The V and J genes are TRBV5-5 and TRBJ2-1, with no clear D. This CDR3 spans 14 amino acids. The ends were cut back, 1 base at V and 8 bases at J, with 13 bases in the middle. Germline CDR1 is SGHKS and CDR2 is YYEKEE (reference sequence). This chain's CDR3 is CASSLIPAQDEQFF. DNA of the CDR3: TGTGCCAGCAGCTTGATCCCAGCCCAAGATGAGCAGTTCTTC.

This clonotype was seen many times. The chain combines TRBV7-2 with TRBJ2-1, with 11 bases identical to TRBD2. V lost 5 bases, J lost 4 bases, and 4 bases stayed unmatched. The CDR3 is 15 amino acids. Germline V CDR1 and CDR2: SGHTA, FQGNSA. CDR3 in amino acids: CASSVTSGSYNEQFF. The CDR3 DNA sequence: TGTGCCAGCAGCGTTACTAGCGGGAGTTACAATGAGCAGTTCTTC. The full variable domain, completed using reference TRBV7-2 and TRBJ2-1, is GAGVSQSPSNKVTEKGKDVELRCDPISGHTALYWYRQSLGQGLEFLIYFQGNSAPDKSGLPSDRFSAERTGGSVSTLTIQRTQQEDSAVYLCASSVTSGSYNEQFFGPGTRLTVL.

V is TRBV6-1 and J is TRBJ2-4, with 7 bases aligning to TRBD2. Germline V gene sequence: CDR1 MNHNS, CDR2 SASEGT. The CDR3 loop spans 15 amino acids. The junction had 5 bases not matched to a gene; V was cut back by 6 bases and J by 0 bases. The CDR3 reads CASRAGILAKNIQYF. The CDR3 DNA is TGTGCCAGCAGAGCGGGAATACTAGCCAAAAACATTCAGTACTTC.

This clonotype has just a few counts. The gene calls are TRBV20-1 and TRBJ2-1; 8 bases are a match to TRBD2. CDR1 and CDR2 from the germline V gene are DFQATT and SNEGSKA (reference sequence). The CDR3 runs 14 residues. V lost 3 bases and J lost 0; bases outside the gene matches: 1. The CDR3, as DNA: TGCAGTGCTAGGAGCGGGAGCTCCTACAATGAGCAGTTCTTC. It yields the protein CSARSGSSYNEQFF.

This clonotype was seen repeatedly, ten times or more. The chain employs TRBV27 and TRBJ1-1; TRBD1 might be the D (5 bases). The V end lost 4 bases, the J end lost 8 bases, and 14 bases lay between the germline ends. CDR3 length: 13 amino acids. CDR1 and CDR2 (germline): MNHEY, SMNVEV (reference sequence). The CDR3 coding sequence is TGTGCCAGCAGTTCCTTGGACCGGACAGAAGCTTTCTTT. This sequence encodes CASSSLDRTEAFF.

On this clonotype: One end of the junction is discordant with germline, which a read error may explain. CDR3 DNA: TGTAGTGCCAAGCCCTCCTGGGGGGCCATTTACAATGATCAGTTCTTC. Encoded protein: CSAKPSWGAIYNDQFF. This chain joins TRBV20-1 and TRBJ2-1; tentatively, D is TRBD1 or TRBD2 (6 bases each). From germline, CDR1 is DFQATT and CDR2 SNEGSKA (reference sequence). The CDR3 extends over 16 amino acids.

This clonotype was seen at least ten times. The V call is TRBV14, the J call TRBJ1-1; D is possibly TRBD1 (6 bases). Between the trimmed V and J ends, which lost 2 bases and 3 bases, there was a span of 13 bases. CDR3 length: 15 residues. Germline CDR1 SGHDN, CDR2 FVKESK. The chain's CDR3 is CASSQRGKGYTEAFF. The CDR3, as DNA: TGTGCCAGCAGCCAAAGGGGGAAAGGGTACACTGAAGCTTTCTTT.

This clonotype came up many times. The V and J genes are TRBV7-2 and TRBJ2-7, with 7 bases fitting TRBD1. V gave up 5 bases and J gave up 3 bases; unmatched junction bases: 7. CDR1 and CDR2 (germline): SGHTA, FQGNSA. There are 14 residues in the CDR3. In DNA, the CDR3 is TGTGCCAGCAGCCCGAGACAGGGCCTCTACGAGCAGTACTTC. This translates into CASSPRQGLYEQYF.

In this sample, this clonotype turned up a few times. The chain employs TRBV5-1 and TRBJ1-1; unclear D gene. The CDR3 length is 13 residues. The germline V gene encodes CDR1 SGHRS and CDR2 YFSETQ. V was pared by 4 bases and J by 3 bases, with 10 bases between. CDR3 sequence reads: CASSPVLDTEAFF. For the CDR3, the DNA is TGCGCCAGCAGCCCCGTCCTCGACACTGAAGCTTTCTTT.

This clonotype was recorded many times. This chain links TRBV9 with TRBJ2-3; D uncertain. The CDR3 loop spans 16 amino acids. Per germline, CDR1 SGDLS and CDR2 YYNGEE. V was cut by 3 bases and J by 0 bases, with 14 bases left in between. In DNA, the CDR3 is TGTGCCAGCAGCGCCCTCCCGGGCCCTAGCACAGATACGCAGTATTTT. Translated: CASSALPGPSTDTQYF.

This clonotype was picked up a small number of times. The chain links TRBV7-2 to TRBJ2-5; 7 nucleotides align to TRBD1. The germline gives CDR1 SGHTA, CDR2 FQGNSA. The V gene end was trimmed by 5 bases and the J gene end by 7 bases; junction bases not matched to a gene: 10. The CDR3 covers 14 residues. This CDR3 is CASSLDRSYGTQYF. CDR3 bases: TGTGCCAGCAGCCTGGACAGGAGCTATGGGACCCAGTACTTC.

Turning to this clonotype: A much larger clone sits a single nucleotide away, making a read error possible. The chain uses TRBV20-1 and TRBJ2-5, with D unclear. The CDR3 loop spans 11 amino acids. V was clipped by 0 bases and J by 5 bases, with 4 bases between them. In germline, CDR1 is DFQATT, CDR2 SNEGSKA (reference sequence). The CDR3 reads CSARDRETQYF. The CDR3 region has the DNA TGCAGTGCTAGAGATCGGGAGACCCAGTACTTC.

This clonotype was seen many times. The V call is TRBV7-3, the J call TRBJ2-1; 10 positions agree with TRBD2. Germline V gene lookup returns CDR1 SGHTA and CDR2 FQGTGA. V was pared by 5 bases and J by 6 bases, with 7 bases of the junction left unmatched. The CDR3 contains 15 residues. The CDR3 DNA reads TGTGCCAGCAGCCTCCCTAGCGGGAGTAGCAATGAGCAGTTCTTC. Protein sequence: CASSLPSGSSNEQFF.

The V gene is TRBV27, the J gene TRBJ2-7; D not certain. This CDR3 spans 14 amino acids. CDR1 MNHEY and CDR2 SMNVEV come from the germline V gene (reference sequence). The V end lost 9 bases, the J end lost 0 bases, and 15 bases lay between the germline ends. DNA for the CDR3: TGTGCCAGTGCGAAATACAAGGCCTCCTACGAGCAGTACTTC. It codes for CASAKYKASYEQYF.

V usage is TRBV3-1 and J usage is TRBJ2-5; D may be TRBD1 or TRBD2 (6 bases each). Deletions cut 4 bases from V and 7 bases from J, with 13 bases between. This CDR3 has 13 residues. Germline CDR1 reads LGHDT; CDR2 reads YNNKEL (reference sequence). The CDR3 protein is CASSPIGGGTQYF. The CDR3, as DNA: TGTGCCAGCAGCCCAATCGGGGGCGGGACCCAGTACTTC.

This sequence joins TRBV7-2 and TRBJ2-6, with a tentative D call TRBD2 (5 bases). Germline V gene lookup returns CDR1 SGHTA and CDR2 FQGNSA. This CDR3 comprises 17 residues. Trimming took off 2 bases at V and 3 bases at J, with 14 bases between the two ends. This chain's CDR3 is CASSLWAAGLGANVLTF. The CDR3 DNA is TGTGCCAGCAGCTTATGGGCCGCCGGACTTGGGGCCAACGTCCTGACTTTC.

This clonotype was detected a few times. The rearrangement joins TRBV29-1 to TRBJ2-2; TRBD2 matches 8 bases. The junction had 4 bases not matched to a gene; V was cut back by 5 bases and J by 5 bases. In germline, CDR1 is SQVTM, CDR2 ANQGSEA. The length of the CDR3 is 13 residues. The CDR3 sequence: CSVTAGGTGELFF. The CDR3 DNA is TGCAGCGTTACGGCGGGAGGAACCGGGGAGCTGTTTTTT.

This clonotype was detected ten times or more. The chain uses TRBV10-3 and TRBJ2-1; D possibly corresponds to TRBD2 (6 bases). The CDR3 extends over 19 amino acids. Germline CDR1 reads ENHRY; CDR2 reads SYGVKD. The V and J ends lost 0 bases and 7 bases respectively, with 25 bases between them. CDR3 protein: CAISESGVWRAKALNEQFF. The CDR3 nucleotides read TGTGCCATCAGTGAGTCAGGGGTATGGAGGGCAAAGGCCCTGAATGAGCAGTTCTTC.

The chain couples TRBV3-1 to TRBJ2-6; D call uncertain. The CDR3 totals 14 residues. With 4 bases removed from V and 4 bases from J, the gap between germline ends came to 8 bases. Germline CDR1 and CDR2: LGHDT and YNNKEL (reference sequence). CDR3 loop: CASSPPEGANVLTF. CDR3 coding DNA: TGTGCCAGCAGCCCACCCGAGGGGGCCAACGTCCTGACTTTC.

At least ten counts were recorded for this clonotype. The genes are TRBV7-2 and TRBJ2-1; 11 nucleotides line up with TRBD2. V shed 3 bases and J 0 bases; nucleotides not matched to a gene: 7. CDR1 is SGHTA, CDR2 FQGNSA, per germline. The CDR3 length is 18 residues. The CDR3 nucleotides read TGTGCCAGCAGCTTTCCTAGCGGGAGGATGGGCTCCTACAATGAGCAGTTCTTC. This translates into CASSFPSGRMGSYNEQFF. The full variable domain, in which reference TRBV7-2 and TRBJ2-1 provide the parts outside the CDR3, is GAGVSQSPSNKVTEKGKDVELRCDPISGHTALYWYRQSLGQGLEFLIYFQGNSAPDKSGLPSDRFSAERTGGSVSTLTIQRTQQEDSAVYLCASSFPSGRMGSYNEQFFGPGTRLTVL.

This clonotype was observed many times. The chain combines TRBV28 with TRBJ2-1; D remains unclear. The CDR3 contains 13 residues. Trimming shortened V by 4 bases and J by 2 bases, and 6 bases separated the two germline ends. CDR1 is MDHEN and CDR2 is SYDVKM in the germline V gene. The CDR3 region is CASSWSAYNEQFF. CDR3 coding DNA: TGTGCCAGCAGTTGGTCCGCCTACAATGAGCAGTTCTTC.

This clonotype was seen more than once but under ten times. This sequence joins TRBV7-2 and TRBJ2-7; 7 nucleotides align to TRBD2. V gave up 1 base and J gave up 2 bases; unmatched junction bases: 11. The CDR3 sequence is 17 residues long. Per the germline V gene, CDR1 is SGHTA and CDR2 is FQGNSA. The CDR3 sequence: CASSLGPSGNIPYEQYF. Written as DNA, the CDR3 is TGTGCCAGCAGCTTAGGTCCTAGCGGCAACATCCCCTACGAGCAGTACTTC.

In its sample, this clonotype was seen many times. CDR3 sequence: CASSPKGGGETQYF. The CDR3 coding sequence is TGTGCCAGCTCACCAAAAGGCGGGGGAGAGACCCAGTACTTC. This chain connects TRBV18 to TRBJ2-5, with 7 positions matching TRBD2. This CDR3 comprises 14 residues. J gave up 4 bases and V 2 bases, and 4 bases lay outside the gene matches. The V gene's germline CDR1 is KGHSH and CDR2 LQKENI.

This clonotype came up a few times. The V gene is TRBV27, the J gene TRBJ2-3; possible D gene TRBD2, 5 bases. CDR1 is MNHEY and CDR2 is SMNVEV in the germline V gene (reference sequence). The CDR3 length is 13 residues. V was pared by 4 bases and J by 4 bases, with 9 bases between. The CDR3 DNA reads TGTGCCAGCAGTTACGGGAAGTCAGATACGCAGTATTTT. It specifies CASSYGKSDTQYF.

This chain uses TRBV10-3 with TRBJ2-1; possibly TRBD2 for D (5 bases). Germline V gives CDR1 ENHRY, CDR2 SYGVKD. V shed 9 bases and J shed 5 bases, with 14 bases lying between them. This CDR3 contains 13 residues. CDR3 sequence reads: CAILTGSNNEQFF. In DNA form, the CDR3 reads TGTGCCATTCTGACGGGATCTAACAATGAGCAGTTCTTC.

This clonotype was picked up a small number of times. CDR3 nucleotide sequence: TGCAGCGGAAGCGGGAGCGGCTCCTACGAGCAGTACTTC. Translating gives CSGSGSGSYEQYF. The V gene is TRBV29-1, the J gene TRBJ2-7; TRBD2 aligns across 8 bases. V gave up 7 bases and J gave up 0 bases; unmatched junction bases: 5. The CDR3 loop spans 13 amino acids. Germline V gene sequence: CDR1 SQVTM, CDR2 ANQGSEA.

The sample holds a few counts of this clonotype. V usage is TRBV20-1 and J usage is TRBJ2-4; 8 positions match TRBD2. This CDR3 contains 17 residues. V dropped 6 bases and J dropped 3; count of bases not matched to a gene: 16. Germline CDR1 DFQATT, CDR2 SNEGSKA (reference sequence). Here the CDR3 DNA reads TGCAGTGCGGGAACGACTAGCGCGGGAGTCGGCAAAAACATTCAGTACTTC. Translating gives CSAGTTSAGVGKNIQYF.

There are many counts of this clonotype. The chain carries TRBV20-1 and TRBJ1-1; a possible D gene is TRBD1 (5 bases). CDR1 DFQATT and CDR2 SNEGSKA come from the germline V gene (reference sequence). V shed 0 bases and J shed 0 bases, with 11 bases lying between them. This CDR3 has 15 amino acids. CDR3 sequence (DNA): TGCAGTGCTAGAGATCGGGGCAGCTTGAACACTGAAGCTTTCTTT. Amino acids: CSARDRGSLNTEAFF.

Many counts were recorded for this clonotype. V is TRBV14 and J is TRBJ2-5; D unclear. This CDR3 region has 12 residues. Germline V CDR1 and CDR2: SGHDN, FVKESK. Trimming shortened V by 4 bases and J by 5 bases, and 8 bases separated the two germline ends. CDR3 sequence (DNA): TGTGCCAGCAGCCTCCAACGTGAGACCCAGTACTTC. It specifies CASSLQRETQYF.